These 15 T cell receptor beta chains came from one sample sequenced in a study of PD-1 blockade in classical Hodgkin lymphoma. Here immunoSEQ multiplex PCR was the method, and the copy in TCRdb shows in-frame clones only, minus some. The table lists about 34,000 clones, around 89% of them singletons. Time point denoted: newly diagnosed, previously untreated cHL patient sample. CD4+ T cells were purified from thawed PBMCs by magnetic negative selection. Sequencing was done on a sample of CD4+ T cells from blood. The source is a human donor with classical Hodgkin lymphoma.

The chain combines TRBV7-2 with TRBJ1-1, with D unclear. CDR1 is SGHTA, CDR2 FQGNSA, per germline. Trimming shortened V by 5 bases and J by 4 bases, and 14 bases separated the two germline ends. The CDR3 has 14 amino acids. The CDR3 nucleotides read TGTGCCAGCAGCCCCCAGAGGGCGACCACTGAAGCTTTCTTT. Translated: CASSPQRATTEAFF.

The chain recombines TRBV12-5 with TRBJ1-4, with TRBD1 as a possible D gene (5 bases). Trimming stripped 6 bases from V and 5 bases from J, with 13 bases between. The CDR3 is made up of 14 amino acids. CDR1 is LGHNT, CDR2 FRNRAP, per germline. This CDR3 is CASGRDLGNEKLFF. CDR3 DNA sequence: TGTGCTAGTGGCCGGGACTTGGGGAATGAAAAACTGTTTTTT. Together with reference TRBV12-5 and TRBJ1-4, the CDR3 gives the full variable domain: DARVTQTPRHKVTEMGQEVTMRCQPILGHNTVFWYRQTMMQGLELLAYFRNRAPLDDSGMPKDRFSAEMPDATLATLKIQPSEPRDSAVYFCASGRDLGNEKLFFGSGTQLSVL.

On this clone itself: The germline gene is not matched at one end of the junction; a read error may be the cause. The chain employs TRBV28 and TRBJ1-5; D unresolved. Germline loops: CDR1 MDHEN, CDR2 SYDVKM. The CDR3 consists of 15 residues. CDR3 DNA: TGTGCTAGCAGTCCCCTAGCTGGGAGCATTCAGCCCCAGCATTTT. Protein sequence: CASSPLAGSIQPQHF.

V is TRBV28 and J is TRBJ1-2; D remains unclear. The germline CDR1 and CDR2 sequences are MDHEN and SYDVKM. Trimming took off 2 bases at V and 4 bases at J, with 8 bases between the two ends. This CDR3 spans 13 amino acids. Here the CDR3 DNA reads TGTGCCAGCAGTTTAGCCGGGTTCTATGGCTACACCTTC. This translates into CASSLAGFYGYTF.

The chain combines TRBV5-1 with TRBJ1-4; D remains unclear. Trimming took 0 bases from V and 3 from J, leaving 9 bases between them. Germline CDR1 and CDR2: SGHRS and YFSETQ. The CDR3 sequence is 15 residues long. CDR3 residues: CASSLGWGANEKLFF. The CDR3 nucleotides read TGCGCCAGCAGCTTGGGTTGGGGTGCTAATGAAAAACTGTTTTTT.

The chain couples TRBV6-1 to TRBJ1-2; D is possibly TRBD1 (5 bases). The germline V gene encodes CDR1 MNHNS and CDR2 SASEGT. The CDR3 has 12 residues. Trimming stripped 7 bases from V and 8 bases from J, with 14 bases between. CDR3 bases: TGTGCCAGCATGGGGGGGGGTTTAGGCTACACCTTC. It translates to CASMGGGLGYTF.

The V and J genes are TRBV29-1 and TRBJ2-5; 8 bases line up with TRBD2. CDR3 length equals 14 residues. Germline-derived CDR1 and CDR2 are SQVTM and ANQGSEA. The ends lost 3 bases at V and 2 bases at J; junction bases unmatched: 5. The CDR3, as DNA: TGCAGCGTTGACGGGACGGGGGGGCAAGAGACCCAGTACTTC. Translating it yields CSVDGTGGQETQYF.

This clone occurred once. This chain's CDR3 is CASRRTGGNQPQHF. The CDR3 nucleotides read TGTGCCAGCAGGAGGACAGGGGGTAATCAGCCCCAGCATTTT. The rearrangement links TRBV6-5 to TRBJ1-5, with 10 bases lining up with TRBD1. Germline CDR1 reads MNHEY; CDR2 reads SVGAGI. The CDR3 is 14 residues long. Trimming took 6 bases from V and 4 from J; bases not matched to a gene: 3.

CDR3 loop: CASSYRRRQGEGNTIYF. DNA of the CDR3: TGTGCCAGCAGTTACCGCCGGAGGCAGGGGGAGGGAAACACCATATATTTT. The J gene is TRBJ1-3, the V gene TRBV28; TRBD1 aligns across 7 bases. The junction had 13 bases not matched to a gene; V was cut back by 4 bases and J by 4 bases. Germline assignment: CDR1 MDHEN and CDR2 SYDVKM. This CDR3 comprises 17 residues. Combining the CDR3 with reference TRBV28 and TRBJ1-3 gives the whole variable domain DVKVTQSSRYLVKRTGEKVFLECVQDMDHENMFWYRQDPGLGLRLIYFSYDVKMKEKGDIPEGYSVSREKKERFSLILESASTNQTSMYLCASSYRRRQGEGNTIYFGEGSWLTVV.

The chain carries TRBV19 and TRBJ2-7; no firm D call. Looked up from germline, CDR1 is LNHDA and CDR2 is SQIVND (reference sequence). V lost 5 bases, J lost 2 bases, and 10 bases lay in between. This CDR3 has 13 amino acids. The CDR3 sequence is CASSLGPTYEQYF. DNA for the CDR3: TGTGCCAGTAGTTTAGGACCGACCTACGAGCAGTACTTC.

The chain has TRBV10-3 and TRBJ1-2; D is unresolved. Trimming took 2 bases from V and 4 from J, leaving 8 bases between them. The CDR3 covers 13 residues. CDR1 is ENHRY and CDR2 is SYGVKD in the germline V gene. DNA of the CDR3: TGTGCCATCAGTGAGGATCCCAGCTATGGCTACACCTTC. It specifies CAISEDPSYGYTF.

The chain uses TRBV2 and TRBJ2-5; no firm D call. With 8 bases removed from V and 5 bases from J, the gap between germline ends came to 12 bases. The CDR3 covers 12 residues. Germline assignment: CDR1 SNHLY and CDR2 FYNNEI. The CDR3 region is CASSIGWETQYF. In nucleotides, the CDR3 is TGTGCCAGCTCAATAGGGTGGGAGACCCAGTACTTC.

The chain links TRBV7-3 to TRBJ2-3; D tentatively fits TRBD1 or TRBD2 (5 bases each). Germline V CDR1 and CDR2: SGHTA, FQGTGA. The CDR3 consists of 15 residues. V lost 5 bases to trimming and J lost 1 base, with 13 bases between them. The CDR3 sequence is CASSPKMGGTDTQYF. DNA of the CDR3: TGTGCCAGCAGCCCAAAGATGGGGGGCACAGATACGCAGTATTTT.

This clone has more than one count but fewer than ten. DNA for the CDR3: TGTGCCAGCAGCCCCTCCGGGTTAGCGTATGGCTACACCTTC. Translating it yields CASSPSGLAYGYTF. V and J are TRBV2 and TRBJ1-2, with D unresolved. The V gene's germline CDR1 is SNHLY and CDR2 FYNNEI. The CDR3 length is 14 residues. V was shortened by 6 bases and J by 5 bases, with 16 bases between the two germline ends.

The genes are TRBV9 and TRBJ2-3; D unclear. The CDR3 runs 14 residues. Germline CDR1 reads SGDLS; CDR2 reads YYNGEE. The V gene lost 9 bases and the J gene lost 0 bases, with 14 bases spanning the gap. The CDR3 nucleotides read TGTGCCACTTCTGCGGCCCCAAGCACAGATACGCAGTATTTT. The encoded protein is CATSAAPSTDTQYF.